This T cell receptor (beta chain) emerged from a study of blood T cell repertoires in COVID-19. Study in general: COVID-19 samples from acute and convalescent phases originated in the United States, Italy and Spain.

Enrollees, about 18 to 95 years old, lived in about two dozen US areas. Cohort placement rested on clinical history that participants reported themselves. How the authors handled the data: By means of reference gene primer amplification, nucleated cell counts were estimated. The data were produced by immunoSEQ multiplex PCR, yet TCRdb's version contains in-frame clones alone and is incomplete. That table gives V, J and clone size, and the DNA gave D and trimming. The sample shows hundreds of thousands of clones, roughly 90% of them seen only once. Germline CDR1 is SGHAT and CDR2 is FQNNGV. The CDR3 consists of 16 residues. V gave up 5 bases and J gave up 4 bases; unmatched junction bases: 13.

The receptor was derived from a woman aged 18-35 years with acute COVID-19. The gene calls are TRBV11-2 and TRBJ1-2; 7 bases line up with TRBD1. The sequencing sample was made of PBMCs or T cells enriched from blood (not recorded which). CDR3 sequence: CASSPRRQGLIYGYTF. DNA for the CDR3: TGTGCCAGCAGCCCCCGGCGACAGGGATTAATCTATGGCTACACCTTC.